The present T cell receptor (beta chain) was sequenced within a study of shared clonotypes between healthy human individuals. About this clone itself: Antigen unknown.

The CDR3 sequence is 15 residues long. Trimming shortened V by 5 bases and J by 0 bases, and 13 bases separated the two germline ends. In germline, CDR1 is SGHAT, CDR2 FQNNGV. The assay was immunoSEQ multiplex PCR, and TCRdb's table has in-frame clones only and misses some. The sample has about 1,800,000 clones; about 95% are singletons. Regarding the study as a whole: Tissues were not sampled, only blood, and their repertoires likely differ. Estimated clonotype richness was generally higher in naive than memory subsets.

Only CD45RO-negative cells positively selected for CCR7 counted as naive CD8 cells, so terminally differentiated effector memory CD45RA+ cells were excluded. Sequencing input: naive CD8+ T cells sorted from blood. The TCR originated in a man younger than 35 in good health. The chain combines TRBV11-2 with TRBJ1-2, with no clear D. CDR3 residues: CASSAMTGANYGYTF. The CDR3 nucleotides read TGTGCCAGCAGCGCCATGACGGGAGCTAACTATGGCTACACCTTC.